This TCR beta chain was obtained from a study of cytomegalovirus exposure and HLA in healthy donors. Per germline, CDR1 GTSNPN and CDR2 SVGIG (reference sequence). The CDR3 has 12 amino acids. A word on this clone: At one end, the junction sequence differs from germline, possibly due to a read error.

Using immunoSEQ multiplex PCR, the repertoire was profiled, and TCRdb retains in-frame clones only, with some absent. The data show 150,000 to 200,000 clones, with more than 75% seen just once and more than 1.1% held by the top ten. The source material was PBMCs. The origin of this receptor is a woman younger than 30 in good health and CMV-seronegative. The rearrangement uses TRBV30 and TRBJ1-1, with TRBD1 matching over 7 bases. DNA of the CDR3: TGTGCCTGTAGTGACAGGGTCACTGAAGCTTTCTTT. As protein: CACSDRVTEAFF.